A single sample gave rise to the 6 T cell receptor beta chains below, sequenced in a study of blood T cell repertoires in COVID-19. Assay used: immunoSEQ multiplex PCR; TCRdb lists only in-frame clones, some missing. The data show about 51,000 clones, approximately 90% seen once. Sequenced: peripheral blood. All receptors derive from a man aged 50-60 years with acute or convalescent COVID-19.

DNA of the CDR3: TGTGCCAGCAGCTTAACCGGGACAGGGATACAGCATTTT. Its translation: CASSLTGTGIQHF. This sequence joins TRBV7-2 and TRBJ1-5; 9 nucleotides align to TRBD1. Germline CDR1 reads SGHTA; CDR2 reads FQGNSA. This CDR3 contains 13 residues. V shed 2 bases, J shed 13 bases, and the junction held 6 bases outside the gene matches.

The rearrangement uses TRBV29-1 and TRBJ1-1; 7 bases line up with TRBD1. V lost 7 bases, J lost 2 bases, and 7 bases stayed unmatched. The germline V gene encodes CDR1 SQVTM and CDR2 ANQGSEA. The CDR3 runs 13 residues. CDR3 loop: CSARQGINTEAFF. CDR3 nucleotide sequence: TGCAGCGCCCGACAGGGAATAAACACTGAAGCTTTCTTT.

V gene TRBV19 combines with J gene TRBJ1-1; 7 bases agree with TRBD1. This CDR3 has 14 residues. The germline V gene has CDR1 LNHDA and CDR2 SQIVND (reference sequence). V lost 7 bases and J lost 4; bases outside the gene matches: 9. The CDR3 bases are TGTGCCAGTATCAACACAGGGGTAGGCACTGAAGCTTTCTTT. Its translation: CASINTGVGTEAFF.

The chain carries TRBV29-1 and TRBJ2-5; no clear D. CDR1 and CDR2 (germline): SQVTM, ANQGSEA. There are 11 residues in the CDR3. V dropped 6 bases and J dropped 5 bases, with 10 bases sitting between them. The CDR3 protein is CSVLSVETQYF. CDR3 nucleotide sequence: TGCAGCGTCCTATCCGTGGAGACCCAGTACTTC.

This chain joins TRBV6-5 and TRBJ2-7; 9 bases fit TRBD1. With V trimmed by 6 bases and J by 2 bases, 5 bases remained unmatched. Germline lookup yields CDR1 MNHEY and CDR2 SVGAGI. The CDR3 runs 14 residues. The DNA of the CDR3 is TGTGCCAGCAGATGGACAGGGGTCCCCTACGAGCAGTACTTC. It translates to CASRWTGVPYEQYF.

The chain carries TRBV9 and TRBJ1-4; 11 nucleotides agree with TRBD1. Losses at the gene ends were 0 bases for V and 7 bases for J; bases not matched to a gene: 2. The CDR3 consists of 15 residues. CDR1 SGDLS and CDR2 YYNGEE come from the germline V gene. The CDR3 sequence is CASSVVGTGGEKLFF. The DNA for the CDR3 is TGTGCCAGCAGCGTAGTCGGGACAGGGGGTGAAAAACTGTTTTTT.